This is a list of T cell receptor beta chains from one sample in a study of regulatory T cells in long-lasting Graves disease. TCRdb ran MiXCR on the multiplex PCR reads and lists one entry per CDR3 protein. Altogether a few hundred thousand distinct CDR3 sequences are present, about 17% being singletons, with the ten largest covering 14%. This same sample was also taken into another study, of T cells in Graves' hyperthyroidism and ophthalmopathy.

Sequenced here: peripheral blood mononuclear cells (PBMCs), sampled at new diagnosis, from a patient treated with antithyroid drugs. These receptors were collected from a woman between 25 and 40 years old with Graves disease. The CDR3 runs from the conserved cysteine through the conserved F or W. A D gene is named only where the DNA matches it firmly. A clone size is listed for some rows: how often the clone was seen (once, few, many), or a class if it is expanded.

j_call v_call clone_size d_call cdr3_nt cdr3_aa
TRBJ2-7 TRBV7-9 many NA TGTGCCAGCAGCTTCATGACAGATCCCTCCTACGAGCAGTACTTC CASSFMTDPSYEQYF
TRBJ2-4 TRBV6-1 many TRBD2 TGTGCCAGCAGTGTGTCTAGCGGGGTTTTATTGGGTAGAAACATTCAGTACTTC CASSVSSGVLLGRNIQYF
TRBJ1-3 TRBV20-1 NA TRBD1 TGCAGTGCTAGAAACGACAGGGGATCGAACACCATATATTTT CSARNDRGSNTIYF
TRBJ1-1 TRBV2 many TRBD1 TGTGCCAGCAGGGGGACAGGGGGTTTGGGTGAAGCTTTCTTT CASRGTGGLGEAFF
TRBJ2-1 TRBV5-1 many TRBD2 TGTGCCAGCAGCTTGACTAGCGGGACCTACAATGAGCAGTTCTTC CASSLTSGTYNEQFF
TRBJ2-3 TRBV7-2 NA NA TGTGCCGGAGGGACAACGAACACAGATACGCAGTGTTTT CAGGTTNTDTQCF
TRBJ2-1 TRBV28 NA NA TGTGCCAGCACCTCCCGGGGCCCCTACAATGAGCAGTTCTTC CASTSRGPYNEQFF
TRBJ2-7 TRBV4-1 many TRBD1 TGCGCCAGCAGCCAATCCGGGACAGGGACCTACGAGCAGTACTTC CASSQSGTGTYEQYF
TRBJ2-7 TRBV4-1 NA NA TGCGCCAGCAGCCAAGAAGTGCCAATTTACTACGAGCAGTACTTC CASSQEVPIYYEQYF
TRBJ2-5 TRBV6-1 many NA TGTGCCAGCAGGGCCGGGACTTACCAAGAGACCCAGTACTTC CASRAGTYQETQYF
TRBJ1-3 TRBV5-4 many TRBD1 TGTGCCAGCAGCCCGTGGACAGGAGGAAACACCATATATTTT CASSPWTGGNTIYF
TRBJ1-2 TRBV7-9 many TRBD1 TGTGCCAGCAGCTTAGGTGGGACAGCTAACTATGGCTACACCTTC CASSLGGTANYGYTF
TRBJ1-1 TRBV20-1 many NA TGCAGTGCTAGAGGCAGTGGCACGAACACTGAAGCTTTCTTT CSARGSGTNTEAFF
TRBJ2-1 TRBV24-1 many TRBD2 TGTGCCACCAGTGATCCTAGCGGGGGGCCCCACAATGAGCAGTTCTTC CATSDPSGGPHNEQFF
TRBJ1-6 TRBV7-2 many NA TGTGCCAGCAGCTTAGGGCAGGGCAGTAATTCACCCCTCCACTTT CASSLGQGSNSPLHF
TRBJ1-4 TRBV12-3/TRBV12-4 many NA TGTGCCAGCAGGGGCCGGGGTGCAACTAATGAAAAACTGTTTTTT CASRGRGATNEKLFF
TRBJ2-4 TRBV2 many TRBD1 TGTGCCAGCAAAACTGTAGACAGGGTGAGCAAAAACATTCAGTACTTC CASKTVDRVSKNIQYF
TRBJ2-3 TRBV2 many NA TGTGCCAGCAGCGAACCAGCAGATACGCAGTATTTT CASSEPADTQYF
TRBJ2-1 TRBV11-2 many TRBD1 TGTGCCAGCAGCCGCCGGGACAGGGACGGCGGTGAGCAGTTCTTC CASSRRDRDGGEQFF
TRBJ2-7 TRBV6-7 NA TRBD1 TGTGCCAGCAGTTACTACCCCCCCGACAGGGATGAAACGCGCTACGAGCAGTACTTC CASSYYPPDRDETRYEQYF
TRBJ1-6 TRBV3-1 many NA TGTGCCAGCAGCCGAGGACGCCCGGAGGGTTATAATTCACCCCTCCACTTT CASSRGRPEGYNSPLHF
TRBJ1-5 TRBV5-1 many NA TGTGCCAGCAGCTCGGCAAATAGCAATCAGCCCCAGCATTTT CASSSANSNQPQHF